Listed here are 21 T cell receptor beta chains from one sample, sequenced in a study of low-dose radiotherapy and immunotherapy resistance in tumors. Time point denoted: after trial treatment. Treatment in this sample: LDRT plus nivolumab, ipilimumab, low-dose cyclophosphamide and aspirin (RACIN trial). TRAV- and TRBV-specific primers, spanning alpha and beta chains, primed first-strand cDNA. TCR amplification involved roughly 21 PCR cycles with a constant-region primer and V-primer adapter. One entry per CDR3 protein, called by TCRdb with MiXCR from the reads. This table holds under 95,000 distinct CDR3 sequences, about a sixth found once. The sample in question was PBMCs, obtained after low-dose radiotherapy plus immunotherapy. The receptors were gathered from a male donor with prostate cancer.

This clonotype was detected ten times or more. The V call is TRBV10-3, the J call TRBJ1-1; D is unresolved. Trimming took 6 bases from V and 1 from J, leaving 9 bases between them. CDR3 length equals 13 residues. The germline gives CDR1 ENHRY, CDR2 SYGVKD. The CDR3 loop is CAISREGNTEAFF. The CDR3 nucleotides read TGTGCCATCAGCCGGGAGGGGAACACTGAAGCTTTCTTT.

This clonotype was picked up many times. The genes are TRBV6-2 or TRBV6-3 and TRBJ2-3; 10 bases map to TRBD2. V gave up 2 bases and J gave up 6 bases; unmatched junction bases: 8. The CDR3 runs to 16 residues. CDR1 is MNHEY, CDR2 SVGEGT, per germline. The CDR3 coding sequence is TGTGCCAGCAGTTACCTCCCGGGACTAGCGCGGGATACGCAGTATTTT. Translated, it gives CASSYLPGLARDTQYF.

Turning to this clonotype: A far more abundant clone sits one base away, making this likely a read error. The chain links TRBV13 to TRBJ2-1, with D tentatively TRBD2 (6 bases). The germline V and J ends were trimmed by 10 bases and 4 bases, with 20 bases remaining between them. Germline CDR1 PRHDT, CDR2 FYEKMQ (reference sequence). The length of the CDR3 is 15 residues. In DNA form, the CDR3 reads TGTGCCAACAGTGAAGGAGGGGTGGGATACAATGAGCAGTTCTTC. Its translation is CANSEGGVGYNEQFF.

In its sample, this clonotype was seen many times. The rearrangement uses TRBV20-1 and TRBJ1-5; D gene ambiguous. Germline V gene data show CDR1 as DFQATT and CDR2 as SNEGSKA (reference sequence). The CDR3 covers 13 residues. The V end lost 6 bases, the J end lost 2 bases, and 11 bases lay between the germline ends. CDR3 bases: TGCAGTGCCGGTGGGAGGGGCAATCAGCCCCAGCATTTT. Its translation is CSAGGRGNQPQHF.

This clonotype came up many times. This rearrangement joins TRBV10-3 to TRBJ2-2, with D perhaps matching TRBD1 or TRBD2 (5 bases each). V gave up 4 bases and J gave up 6 bases, with 15 bases separating them. CDR3 size: 15 residues. Germline assignment: CDR1 ENHRY and CDR2 SYGVKD. CDR3: CAISVGGVGAGELFF. The CDR3 DNA sequence: TGTGCCATCAGTGTTGGGGGTGTCGGGGCCGGGGAGCTGTTTTTT.

The chain has TRBV27 and TRBJ2-7; D may be TRBD1 (6 bases). Germline V gene data show CDR1 as MNHEY and CDR2 as SMNVEV (reference sequence). The CDR3 totals 12 residues. V gave up 10 bases and J gave up 3 bases, with 13 bases separating them. CDR3 loop: CATKTGNYEQYF. Written as DNA, the CDR3 is TGTGCCACCAAGACAGGTAACTACGAGCAGTACTTC.

This clonotype was observed at least ten times. V is TRBV28 and J is TRBJ2-5, with 10 bases that match TRBD2. Per the germline V gene, CDR1 is MDHEN and CDR2 is SYDVKM. With V trimmed by 6 bases and J by 3 bases, 10 bases remained unmatched. This CDR3 region has 16 residues. For the CDR3, the DNA is TGTGCCAGCAGCTCCGCCCCTAGCGGGAGAAAAGAGACCCAGTACTTC. Amino acids: CASSSAPSGRKETQYF.

The V and J genes are TRBV6-2 or TRBV6-3 and TRBJ1-5; possibly TRBD1 for D (5 bases). The germline V gene has CDR1 MNHEY and CDR2 SVGEGT. The CDR3 loop spans 12 amino acids. V was cut by 6 bases and J by 7 bases, with 10 bases left in between. The CDR3 loop is CASSHGGQPQHF. CDR3 nucleotides: TGTGCCAGCAGCCACGGGGGGCAGCCCCAGCATTTT.

The rearrangement links TRBV28 to TRBJ2-7, with 7 bases lining up with TRBD2. V was clipped by 8 bases and J by 2 bases; unmatched bases: 9. CDR1 MDHEN and CDR2 SYDVKM come from the germline V gene. The CDR3 is 14 amino acids. CDR3 region: CASSTGGGTYEQYF. The CDR3 DNA reads TGTGCCAGCTCGACGGGCGGGGGTACCTACGAGCAGTACTTC.

The chain employs TRBV12-3 or TRBV12-4 and TRBJ1-5; no reliable D call. The CDR3 spans 14 residues. V lost 7 bases and J lost 0, with 10 bases in between. CDR3 sequence (DNA): TGTGCCAGCACCCCTTCAGGTAGCAATCAGCCCCAGCATTTT. Its translation: CASTPSGSNQPQHF.

The sample holds many counts of this clonotype. In nucleotides, the CDR3 is TGCGCCAGCAGCCCGACAGGGGGCGCTGGTCACACTGAAGCTTTCTTT. Translated: CASSPTGGAGHTEAFF. The chain couples TRBV5-1 to TRBJ1-1; TRBD1 matches at 10 bases. With 4 bases clipped from V and 3 bases from J, the junction kept 9 bases outside the gene matches. CDR1 SGHRS and CDR2 YFSETQ come from the germline V gene. The CDR3 has 16 residues.

This clonotype was seen many times. The genes are TRBV7-2 and TRBJ2-3; no reliable D call. The CDR3 loop spans 13 amino acids. Trimming cost V 5 bases and J 6 bases, with 12 bases left between them. Germline V gene data show CDR1 as SGHTA and CDR2 as FQGNSA. The CDR3 region has the DNA TGTGCCAGCAGCCCCCGCCTGTGGGATACGCAGTATTTT. Amino acids: CASSPRLWDTQYF.

In its sample, this clonotype was seen many times. The gene calls are TRBV25-1 and TRBJ2-1; no clear D. The ends were cut back, 10 bases at V and 10 bases at J, with 11 bases in the middle. This CDR3 spans 10 amino acids. CDR1 and CDR2 (germline): MGHDK, SYGVNS. The CDR3 nucleotides read TGTGCCATCACTTGCCGCGAGCAGTTCTTC. Translated: CAITCREQFF.

Ten or more counts support this clonotype. This chain joins TRBV9 and TRBJ2-2; TRBD1 aligns across 8 bases. The CDR3 extends over 15 amino acids. Trimming cost V 4 bases and J 2 bases; bases outside gene matches: 4. From germline, CDR1 is SGDLS and CDR2 YYNGEE. CDR3 in DNA: TGTGCCAGCAGCCCCGGGACAGGAAACACCGGGGAGCTGTTTTTT. This translates into CASSPGTGNTGELFF.

This clonotype was counted many times. The chain recombines TRBV28 with TRBJ2-7; the match to TRBD1 covers 8 bases. Trimming took 7 bases from V and 2 from J; bases not matched to a gene: 4. This CDR3 comprises 13 residues. CDR1 and CDR2 from the germline V gene are MDHEN and SYDVKM. CDR3: CASTKGQAYEQYF. CDR3 DNA: TGTGCCAGCACCAAGGGACAGGCCTACGAGCAGTACTTC.

This clonotype has ten or more counts. The gene calls are TRBV29-1 and TRBJ2-1; 8 nucleotides match TRBD2. J lost 8 bases, V lost 0 bases, and 12 bases had no gene match. In germline, CDR1 is SQVTM, CDR2 ANQGSEA. The length of the CDR3 is 16 residues. CDR3 amino acids: CSVEDRRSGNFYEQFF. The CDR3 nucleotides read TGCAGCGTTGAAGATCGCCGTAGCGGGAATTTTTATGAGCAGTTCTTC.

This clonotype was observed many times. The chain is built from TRBV29-1 and TRBJ1-4, with D possibly TRBD1 on 6 matching bases. CDR1 SQVTM and CDR2 ANQGSEA come from the germline V gene. V was clipped by 4 bases and J by 7 bases, with 13 bases between them. The CDR3 length is 13 residues. CDR3 residues: CSVVSGGSEKLFF. The CDR3 DNA reads as TGCAGCGTTGTTTCTGGGGGCAGTGAAAAACTGTTTTTT.

Comment on this clonotype: One end of the junction fails to match germline, which may point to a read error. The chain carries TRBV7-6 and TRBJ2-6, with 7 bases matching TRBD1. The CDR3 covers 19 residues. CDR1 and CDR2 (germline): SGHVS, FNYEAQ. CDR3 sequence (DNA): TGTGCCAGCAGCCACAGGGGCGGGTCTTCCTCCTCTGAGGCCAACGTCCTGACTTTC. This gives the protein CASSHRGGSSSSEANVLTF.

This clonotype was detected ten times or more. J is TRBJ2-7 and V is TRBV12-3 or TRBV12-4; TRBD2 agrees at 8 bases. There are 14 residues in the CDR3. J gave up 4 bases and V 2 bases, and 4 bases lay outside the gene matches. CDR3 in DNA: TGTGCCAGCAGTTTAAGCGGGAGCCTTTACGAGCAGTACTTC. It encodes CASSLSGSLYEQYF.

This chain connects TRBV28 to TRBJ1-4; D is perhaps TRBD1 (6 bases). The germline V gene encodes CDR1 MDHEN and CDR2 SYDVKM. The germline V and J ends were trimmed by 2 bases and 5 bases, with 9 bases remaining between them. The CDR3 is 14 residues long. In DNA form, the CDR3 reads TGTGCCAGCAGTTTAAGACAGGCCAATGAAAAACTGTTTTTT. Encoded protein: CASSLRQANEKLFF. The full variable domain, with the rest looked up from reference TRBV28 and TRBJ1-4, is DVKVTQSSRYLVKRTGEKVFLECVQDMDHENMFWYRQDPGLGLRLIYFSYDVKMKEKGDIPEGYSVSREKKERFSLILESASTNQTSMYLCASSLRQANEKLFFGSGTQLSVL.

This clonotype came up many times. The chain uses TRBV7-2 and TRBJ2-1; 9 nucleotides match TRBD2. CDR3 length: 17 amino acids. CDR1 is SGHTA and CDR2 is FQGNSA in the germline V gene. With 5 bases clipped from V and 0 bases from J, the junction kept 8 bases outside the gene matches. CDR3 sequence reads: CASSPGRGRGSYNEQFF. CDR3 DNA sequence: TGTGCCAGCAGCCCCGGCCGCGGGAGGGGCTCCTACAATGAGCAGTTCTTC.